The TCR beta chain under discussion was sequenced for a study of blood T cell repertoires in COVID-19. V shed 1 base and J shed 0 bases, with 4 bases lying between them. Germline CDR1 and CDR2: SGHVS and FQNEAQ. The CDR3 sequence is 15 residues long. Participants' reported clinical history set cohort assignment. Sequencing used immunoSEQ multiplex PCR; TCRdb keeps in-frame clones, though not all of them. The table includes around 250,000 clones, approximately 81% detected once. There are a few counts of this clone. Source material: PBMCs or T cells enriched from blood (not recorded which). The receptor was derived from a woman aged 45-65 years who had been exposed to COVID-19. The chain uses TRBV7-8 and TRBJ1-6; D gene ambiguous. DNA for the CDR3: TGTGCCAGCAGCTTAGGGAGCTCCTATAATTCACCCCTCCACTTT. Amino acids: CASSLGSSYNSPLHF.